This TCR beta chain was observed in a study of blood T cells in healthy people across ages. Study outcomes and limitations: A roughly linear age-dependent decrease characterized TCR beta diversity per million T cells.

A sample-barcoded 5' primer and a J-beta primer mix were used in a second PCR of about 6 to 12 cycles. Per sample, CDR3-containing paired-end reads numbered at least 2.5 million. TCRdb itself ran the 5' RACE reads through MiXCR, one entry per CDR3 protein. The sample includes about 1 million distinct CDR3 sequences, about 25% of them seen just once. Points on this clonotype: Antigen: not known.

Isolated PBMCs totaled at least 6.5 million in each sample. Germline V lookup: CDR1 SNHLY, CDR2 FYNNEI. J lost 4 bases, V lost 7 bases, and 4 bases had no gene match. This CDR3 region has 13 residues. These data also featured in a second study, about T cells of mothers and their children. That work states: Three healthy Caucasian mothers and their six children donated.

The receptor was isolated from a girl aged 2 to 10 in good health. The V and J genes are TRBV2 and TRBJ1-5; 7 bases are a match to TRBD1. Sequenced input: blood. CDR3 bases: TGTGCCAGCATTGGACAGGATAATCAGCCCCAGCATTTT. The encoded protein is CASIGQDNQPQHF.